This TCR beta chain was documented in a study of OX40 agonist ivuxolimab in advanced cancers. Study-wide findings and caveats: CD4+ and CD8+ blood T cells expanded clonally by week 6 at 0.1 to 3.0 mg/kg.

Drawing of blood for sampling happened at baseline, at cycle 4 day 1, and at cycle 7 day 1. The CDR3 spans 17 residues. V lost 0 bases to trimming and J lost 0 bases, with 14 bases between them. Germline lookup yields CDR1 ENHRY and CDR2 SYGVKD. Produced via immunoSEQ multiplex PCR; TCRdb's table is partial and in-frame only. The profile covers approximately 70,000 clones, with around 86% appearing a single time and over 2.5% taken by the ten largest. On this clone: The antigen remains unidentified.

This TCR was recovered from an adult with an advanced solid tumor such as melanoma, head and neck, liver or kidney cancer. The V and J genes are TRBV10-3 and TRBJ1-1; no clear D. Here the sequenced sample was CD4+ or CD8+ T cells sorted from blood, taken in a trial of the OX40 agonist ivuxolimab. The CDR3 region is CAISESIPDPMNTEAFF. The CDR3 DNA follows: TGTGCCATCAGTGAGTCGATTCCCGACCCGATGAACACTGAAGCTTTCTTT.